A single sample gave rise to the 22 T cell receptor beta chains below, sequenced in a study of blood T cell repertoires in COVID-19. Only in-frame clones appear in the TCRdb table, and some are missing; sequencing was by immunoSEQ multiplex PCR. The repertoire holds roughly 290,000 clones, approximately 86% seen once, with 0.7% to 0.9% in the top ten. The source material was peripheral blood. The receptors were gathered from a human donor with COVID-19, enrolled during active disease. The donor label of this sample is uncertain.

This chain joins TRBV3-1 (or the pseudogene TRBV3-2) and TRBJ2-1, with 9 bases matching TRBD1. Germline CDR1 and CDR2: LGHDT and YNNKEL (reference sequence). This CDR3 has 13 residues. J gave up 7 bases and V 4 bases, and 2 bases lay outside the gene matches. CDR3 DNA sequence: TGTGCCAGCAGCCGGGACAGGGAAAATGAGCAGTTCTTC. The encoded protein is CASSRDRENEQFF.

The chain joins TRBV5-1 to TRBJ2-1; D is perhaps TRBD1 (6 bases). Per germline, CDR1 SGHRS and CDR2 YFSETQ. The germline V and J ends were trimmed by 4 bases and 5 bases, with 10 bases remaining between them. CDR3 length: 13 residues. CDR3 sequence reads: CASSRDIDNEQFF. Written as DNA, the CDR3 is TGCGCCAGCAGCCGGGACATCGACAATGAGCAGTTCTTC.

The V call is TRBV6-6, the J call TRBJ2-1, with D possibly being TRBD2 (5 bases). V lost 6 bases and J lost 4, with 10 bases in between. The CDR3 extends over 13 amino acids. Germline V lookup: CDR1 MNHNY, CDR2 SVGAGI (reference sequence). CDR3 sequence reads: CASSSREYNEQFF. The CDR3 region has the DNA TGTGCCAGCAGCTCCCGGGAATACAATGAGCAGTTCTTC.

V and J are TRBV5-1 and TRBJ1-2; D possibly corresponds to TRBD1 (5 bases). V was cut by 0 bases and J by 5 bases, with 14 bases left in between. Germline CDR1 reads SGHRS; CDR2 reads YFSETQ. The CDR3 consists of 15 residues. This CDR3 reads CASSLGQIAPYGYTF. In DNA, the CDR3 is TGCGCCAGCAGCTTGGGACAGATCGCACCTTATGGCTACACCTTC.

The genes are TRBV13 and TRBJ2-7; possibly TRBD1 for D (6 bases). The CDR3 loop spans 16 amino acids. Trimming left V 5 bases short and J 1 base short, with 18 bases between. From germline, CDR1 is PRHDT and CDR2 FYEKMQ (reference sequence). The CDR3 coding sequence is TGTGCCAGCAGCGACAGAACGGGACACCCTTCCTACGAGCAGTACTTC. It specifies CASSDRTGHPSYEQYF.

Points on this clone: This CDR3 is also generated by other DNA sequences in the sample. This rearrangement joins TRBV30 to TRBJ1-1; possibly TRBD1 for D (5 bases). The CDR3 consists of 13 residues. V shed 0 bases and J shed 3 bases, with 8 bases lying between them. The germline gives CDR1 GTSNPN, CDR2 SVGIG (reference sequence). CDR3 in amino acids: CAWSVRGDTEAFF. The DNA of the CDR3 is TGTGCCTGGAGTGTAAGGGGCGACACTGAAGCTTTCTTT.

This clone was seen a few times. The chain recombines TRBV29-1 with TRBJ1-1, with D tentatively TRBD1 (5 bases). Germline loops: CDR1 SQVTM, CDR2 ANQGSEA. The CDR3 contains 15 residues. The V end lost 0 bases, the J end lost 6 bases, and 17 bases lay between the germline ends. The CDR3 reads CSVEDVRGRFAEAFF. DNA of the CDR3: TGCAGCGTTGAAGATGTTCGGGGGAGGTTCGCTGAAGCTTTCTTT.

The chain combines TRBV6-2 or TRBV6-3 with TRBJ2-1; 12 bases agree with TRBD2. CDR1 is MNHEY, CDR2 SVGEGT, per germline. Trimming took 2 bases from V and 4 from J; bases not matched to a gene: 3. The CDR3 is made up of 16 amino acids. CDR3 sequence reads: CASSYLGTSGYNEQFF. In nucleotides, the CDR3 is TGTGCCAGCAGTTACCTCGGGACTAGCGGGTACAATGAGCAGTTCTTC.

This sequence joins TRBV5-1 and TRBJ1-2; D gene uncertain. CDR1 is SGHRS, CDR2 YFSETQ, per germline. The CDR3 spans 11 residues. V dropped 4 bases and J dropped 4 bases, with 5 bases sitting between them. As DNA, the CDR3 is TGCGCCAGCAGCAACAGCTATGGCTACACCTTC. This codes for CASSNSYGYTF.

The rearrangement joins TRBV18 to TRBJ1-2; D gene uncertain. Deletions cut 2 bases from V and 3 bases from J, with 13 bases between. In germline, CDR1 is KGHSH, CDR2 LQKENI. The CDR3 is 15 residues long. The CDR3 sequence: CASSPSVREDYGYTF. CDR3 sequence (DNA): TGTGCCAGCTCACCATCGGTCCGAGAAGACTATGGCTACACCTTC.

V and J are TRBV4-1 and TRBJ1-2, with D possibly being TRBD1 (5 bases). CDR3 size: 17 residues. CDR1 is MGHRA, CDR2 YSYEKL, per germline. Trimming left V 6 bases short and J 3 bases short, with 23 bases between. The CDR3 nucleotides are TGCGCCAGCAGTCCCTTGAAGACAGCACTTCTCCACTATGGCTACACCTTC. Its protein product is CASSPLKTALLHYGYTF.

CDR3 sequence reads: CASSERTSPFRQFF. The DNA of the CDR3 is TGTGCCAGTAGTGAAAGGACTAGCCCCTTCCGTCAGTTCTTC. V gene TRBV19 combines with J gene TRBJ2-1, with 8 bases identical to TRBD2. The CDR3 runs 14 residues. V was pared by 5 bases and J by 13 bases, with 13 bases of the junction left unmatched. CDR1 is LNHDA, CDR2 SQIVND, per germline (reference sequence).

The chain recombines TRBV29-1 with TRBJ1-1, with a possible D match to TRBD1 (6 bases). V was trimmed by 4 bases and J by 0 bases, leaving 12 bases between them. This CDR3 contains 14 residues. CDR1 is SQVTM, CDR2 ANQGSEA, per germline. In DNA, the CDR3 is TGCAGCGTTGCCAAGACAGGAATGAACACTGAAGCTTTCTTT. It is translated as CSVAKTGMNTEAFF.

J is TRBJ1-4 and V is TRBV6-4; 7 positions agree with TRBD1. The germline gives CDR1 MRHNA, CDR2 SNTAGT. With V trimmed by 6 bases and J by 7 bases, 5 bases remained unmatched. The CDR3 contains 13 residues. The CDR3 DNA is TGTGCCAGCAGGGAACAGGGGAGTGAAAAACTGTTTTTT. It yields the protein CASREQGSEKLFF.

The J gene is TRBJ1-2, the V gene TRBV7-6; weak D call: TRBD1 (5 bases). With 2 bases removed from V and 4 bases from J, the gap between germline ends came to 14 bases. CDR1 and CDR2 (germline): SGHVS, FNYEAQ. The CDR3 length is 15 residues. The CDR3 is CASSLSDSSTYGYTF. CDR3 DNA sequence: TGTGCCAGCAGCTTATCAGACAGCTCGACCTATGGCTACACCTTC.

This clone was observed once. The genes are TRBV5-1 and TRBJ1-3; possibly TRBD1 for D (6 bases). The CDR3 has 15 amino acids. The V and J ends lost 3 bases and 4 bases respectively, with 14 bases between them. Germline CDR1 reads SGHRS; CDR2 reads YFSETQ. The DNA for the CDR3 is TGCGCCAGCAGCTCGGATGGGGGCCCAGGAAACACCATATATTTT. As protein: CASSSDGGPGNTIYF.

This chain joins TRBV3-1 (or the pseudogene TRBV3-2) and TRBJ1-1; a weak D match, TRBD1 (5 bases). The CDR3 sequence is 15 residues long. The germline CDR1 and CDR2 sequences are LGHDT and YNNKEL (reference sequence). Trimming shortened V by 4 bases and J by 1 base, and 13 bases separated the two germline ends. DNA of the CDR3: TGTGCCAGCAGCCCCTGGGGACTTCCGAACACTGAAGCTTTCTTT. Translated: CASSPWGLPNTEAFF.

This rearrangement joins TRBV6-1 to TRBJ1-1, with TRBD1 matching 10 bases. The ends lost 3 bases at V and 3 bases at J; junction bases unmatched: 4. CDR1 and CDR2 (germline): MNHNS, SASEGT. The CDR3 is made up of 15 amino acids. The CDR3 region is CASSEATGGYTEAFF. The CDR3 bases are TGTGCCAGCAGTGAGGCGACAGGGGGCTACACTGAAGCTTTCTTT.

The rearrangement uses TRBV6-5 and TRBJ1-4; 9 bases match TRBD1. Per germline, CDR1 MNHEY and CDR2 SVGAGI. Trimming at V came to 5 bases and at J to 8 bases, leaving 6 bases not matched to a gene. The CDR3 spans 14 residues. The CDR3 loop reads CASSLGQGREKLFF. The CDR3, as DNA: TGTGCCAGCAGTCTCGGACAGGGGAGAGAAAAACTGTTTTTT.

This chain links TRBV6-5 with TRBJ2-3; 11 bases line up with TRBD1. Per the germline V gene, CDR1 is MNHEY and CDR2 is SVGAGI. J lost 1 base, V lost 4 bases, and 4 bases had no gene match. The CDR3 spans 16 residues. CDR3 sequence reads: CASSWTGGVGTDTQYF. The CDR3 DNA reads TGTGCCAGCAGTTGGACAGGGGGCGTCGGCACAGATACGCAGTATTTT.

The rearrangement uses TRBV9 and TRBJ2-7, with 7 bases aligning to TRBD2. Trimming cost V 0 bases and J 6 bases; bases outside gene matches: 12. The CDR3 is made up of 16 amino acids. The germline V gene encodes CDR1 SGDLS and CDR2 YYNGEE. The CDR3 DNA is TGTGCCAGCAGCGTAGCAGATCTCGCGGGAGCGGGCGAGCAGTACTTC. The encoded protein is CASSVADLAGAGEQYF.

V gene TRBV19 combines with J gene TRBJ2-1; 12 nucleotides line up with TRBD2. CDR3 length equals 17 residues. In germline, CDR1 is LNHDA, CDR2 SQIVND (reference sequence). V was pared by 4 bases and J by 2 bases, with 6 bases of the junction left unmatched. CDR3 coding DNA: TGTGCCAGTAGTAGCCACCCTAGCGGGAGGGCCTACAATGAGCAGTTCTTC. It encodes CASSSHPSGRAYNEQFF. The full variable domain, rest sourced from reference TRBV19 and TRBJ2-1, is DGGITQSPKYLFRKEGQNVTLSCEQNLNHDAMYWYRQDPGQGLRLIYYSQIVNDFQKGDIAEGYSVSREKKESFPLTVTSAQKNPTAFYLCASSSHPSGRAYNEQFFGPGTRLTVL.